One sample yielded the 12 T cell receptor beta chains listed below, sequenced in a study of cytomegalovirus exposure and HLA in healthy donors. PCR primers comprised 60 Vbeta and 13 Jbeta primers. The protocol was immunoSEQ multiplex PCR, while the TCRdb copy is restricted to in-frame clones and leaves out a portion. The repertoire holds 90,000 to 150,000 clones, with roughly 80% as singletons. The sequencing input was PBMCs. These receptors came from a young woman in good health and CMV-seronegative.

The chain uses TRBV30 and TRBJ1-3; 7 bases agree with TRBD1. This CDR3 region has 13 residues. After removal of 5 bases from V and 4 bases from J, the junction contained 5 bases not matched to a gene. CDR1 is GTSNPN and CDR2 is SVGIG in the germline V gene (reference sequence). The CDR3 sequence: CAWGGGSGNTIYF. In nucleotides, the CDR3 is TGTGCCTGGGGAGGGGGCTCGGGAAACACCATATATTTT. The whole variable domain, filled in from reference TRBV30 and TRBJ1-3, reads SQTIHQWPATLVQPVGSPLSLECTVEGTSNPNLYWYRQAAGRGLQLLFYSVGIGQISSEVPQNLSASRPQDRQFILSSKKLLLSDSGFYLCAWGGGSGNTIYFGEGSWLTVV.

DNA for the CDR3: TGTGCCAGTAGCTCGACAGGCCTCTGGGGAGCTTTCTTT. It is translated as CASSSTGLWGAFF. The rearrangement uses TRBV19 and TRBJ1-1, with D tentatively TRBD1 (6 bases). V dropped 6 bases and J dropped 10 bases, with 18 bases sitting between them. The CDR3 loop spans 13 amino acids. Germline values: CDR1 LNHDA, CDR2 SQIVND (reference sequence).

The V gene is TRBV9, the J gene TRBJ1-2; D remains unclear. In germline, CDR1 is SGDLS, CDR2 YYNGEE. The CDR3 totals 14 residues. Trimming took 0 bases from V and 2 from J, leaving 8 bases between them. CDR3 nucleotide sequence: TGTGCCAGCAGCGTAGCTACACAGAACTATGGCTACACCTTC. This codes for CASSVATQNYGYTF.

This chain connects TRBV27 to TRBJ2-7, with a weak D call TRBD1 (5 bases). The ends were cut back, 3 bases at V and 2 bases at J, with 8 bases in the middle. CDR1 is MNHEY and CDR2 is SMNVEV in the germline V gene (reference sequence). The CDR3 contains 13 residues. CDR3 sequence reads: CASSLGRAYEQYF. CDR3 bases: TGTGCCAGCAGTTTGGGCAGGGCCTACGAGCAGTACTTC.

The chain carries TRBV2 and TRBJ1-5, with D unresolved. The CDR3 is 12 residues long. The V and J ends lost 6 bases and 5 bases respectively, with 8 bases between them. Germline CDR1 SNHLY, CDR2 FYNNEI. This CDR3 reads CASSLQYQPQHF. In DNA, the CDR3 is TGTGCCAGCAGCTTACAGTATCAGCCCCAGCATTTT.

V gene TRBV4-1 combines with J gene TRBJ1-2; 7 bases line up with TRBD1. Germline trimming cut 3 bases from V and 5 bases from J; bases unmatched to any gene: 21. This CDR3 comprises 19 residues. Germline V gives CDR1 MGHRA, CDR2 YSYEKL. The CDR3 region has the DNA TGCGCCAGCAGCCATGAACAGGGGAAAACTCGTGGGGGGTTTTATGGCTACACCTTC. Residues: CASSHEQGKTRGGFYGYTF.

The V gene is TRBV12-2, the J gene TRBJ2-1; no DNA check was done on the table's D call, TRBD2. TRBV12-2 is a pseudogene. CDR3 length: 16 residues. The CDR3 protein is CASRDPGLADFNEQFF. CDR3 coding DNA: TGTGCAAGTCGCGACCCGGGACTAGCGGATTTCAATGAGCAGTTCTTC.

The chain combines TRBV29-1 with TRBJ1-1, with 11 bases matching TRBD1. The V segment lost 7 bases and the J segment 4 bases; nucleotides outside the gene matches: 8. The length of the CDR3 is 14 residues. Germline V gives CDR1 SQVTM, CDR2 ANQGSEA. The CDR3 sequence: CSARTGGWGTEAFF. DNA for the CDR3: TGCAGCGCCCGGACAGGGGGCTGGGGCACTGAAGCTTTCTTT.

The J gene is TRBJ2-3, the V gene TRBV18; TRBD1 matches at 12 bases. Unmatched junction bases numbered 7, after V lost 6 bases and J lost 3 bases. The length of the CDR3 is 16 residues. CDR1 is KGHSH and CDR2 is LQKENI in the germline V gene. This CDR3 reads CASSSRGQGATDTQYF. DNA of the CDR3: TGTGCCAGCTCGTCCAGGGGACAGGGGGCAACAGATACGCAGTATTTT.

The rearrangement uses TRBV5-8 and TRBJ2-7; D is perhaps TRBD1 (5 bases). The CDR3 is 15 amino acids. Trimming stripped 1 base from V and 7 bases from J, with 18 bases between. Germline assignment: CDR1 SGHTS and CDR2 YDEGEE. CDR3 protein: CASSLWSGAKGEQYF. Written as DNA, the CDR3 is TGTGCCAGCAGCTTGTGGAGTGGGGCTAAAGGAGAGCAGTACTTC.

The CDR3 bases are TGTGCCAGCAGCTCGGGACTAGGCTCAGAGACCCAGTACTTC. It translates to CASSSGLGSETQYF. V usage is TRBV5-6 and J usage is TRBJ2-5, with TRBD2 identical over 8 bases. This CDR3 region has 14 residues. Germline CDR1 is SGHDT and CDR2 is YYEEEE. The V segment lost 3 bases and the J segment 4 bases; nucleotides outside the gene matches: 5. Combining the CDR3 with reference TRBV5-6 and TRBJ2-5 gives the whole variable domain DAGVTQSPTHLIKTRGQQVTLRCSPKSGHDTVSWYQQALGQGPQFIFQYYEEEERQRGNFPDRFSGHQFPNYSSELNVNALLLGDSALYLCASSSGLGSETQYFGPGTRLLVL.

This clone was seen a single time. Here the CDR3 reads CASSLAGTEDGYTF. The CDR3 DNA is TGTGCCAGCAGCTTAGCCGGGACTGAGGATGGCTACACCTTC. V gene TRBV5-5 combines with J gene TRBJ1-2, with D maybe TRBD1 (5 bases). The CDR3 extends over 14 amino acids. Trimming stripped 2 bases from V and 6 bases from J, with 14 bases between. CDR1 is SGHKS and CDR2 is YYEKEE in the germline V gene (reference sequence).